The TCR beta chain under discussion was sequenced for a study of PD-L1 blockade in urothelial cancer. Background on the study: From 0 to 3 prior chemotherapy regimens had been given to the patients. Among blood samples, the median T cell count was some 140,000. Blood analysis was done at 3 weeks (second dose) and 6 weeks after treatment began.

The authors spiked synthetic TCR analog templates into each PCR. Here immunoSEQ multiplex PCR was the method, and the copy in TCRdb shows in-frame clones only, minus some. This sample has under 40,000 clones, with 80% to 95% found just once. The CDR3 sequence is 12 residues long. The V gene lost 2 bases and the J gene lost 5 bases, with 7 bases spanning the gap. CDR1 SGHRS and CDR2 YFSETQ come from the germline V gene. The TCR sequence derives from a man in his sixties or seventies with urothelial cancer. The starting material was PBMCs, obtained around atezolizumab (anti-PD-L1) treatment. The chain uses TRBV5-1 and TRBJ2-5, with TRBD1 as a possible D gene (5 bases). The CDR3 bases are TGCGCCAGCAGCTTAAAGGGGGAGACCCAGTACTTC. Its protein is CASSLKGETQYF.